This TCR beta chain was captured by sequencing in a study of T cell responses to AZD1222 COVID-19 vaccine. Generated by immunoSEQ multiplex PCR, the TCRdb table keeps only in-frame clones and is missing some. The repertoire consists of about 42,000 clones, with approximately 88% occurring once and the leading ten covering approximately 20%. Germline loops: CDR1 SGHTA, CDR2 FQGNSA. This CDR3 region has 13 residues. The ends were cut back, 1 base at V and 5 bases at J, with 5 bases in the middle. Source: peripheral blood, taken 28 days after the second AZD1222 dose. V gene TRBV7-2 combines with J gene TRBJ1-4; D gene ambiguous. The source of this sequence is an adult who received the AZD1222 COVID-19 vaccine. The CDR3 region is CASSLGMNEKLFF. CDR3 DNA sequence: TGTGCCAGCAGCTTAGGGATGAATGAAAAACTGTTTTTT.